These 29 T cell receptor beta chains came from one sample sequenced in a study of circulating and synovial CD4+ cells in juvenile arthritis. Using immunoSEQ multiplex PCR, the repertoire was profiled, and TCRdb retains in-frame clones only, with some absent. The sample carries fewer than 40,000 clones, around 93% recorded once. The sequencing input was CD4+ T cells from blood. Receptors originate from a human donor with juvenile idiopathic arthritis.

The CDR3: CASSSGQGKIQPQHF. CDR3 DNA sequence: TGTGCCAGCAGTTCCGGACAGGGCAAAATTCAGCCCCAGCATTTT. The V and J genes are TRBV28 and TRBJ1-5; 8 nucleotides line up with TRBD1. Germline CDR1 and CDR2: MDHEN and SYDVKM. The CDR3 runs to 15 residues. J lost 6 bases, V lost 4 bases, and 8 bases had no gene match.

J is TRBJ1-3 and V is TRBV28; 7 bases are shared with TRBD1. The V gene's germline CDR1 is MDHEN and CDR2 SYDVKM. V shed 6 bases, J shed 4 bases, and the junction held 9 bases outside the gene matches. The CDR3 runs 15 residues. CDR3: CASSQTGKAGNTIYF. The CDR3 nucleotides are TGTGCCAGCAGCCAGACAGGGAAGGCGGGAAACACCATATATTTT.

This chain joins TRBV7-9 and TRBJ2-5; TRBD1 aligns across 9 bases. With 5 bases clipped from V and 1 base from J, the junction kept 5 bases outside the gene matches. CDR1 and CDR2 (germline): SEHNR, FQNEAQ (reference sequence). CDR3 length: 15 amino acids. In nucleotides, the CDR3 is TGTGCCAGCAGCGTAGACAGGGGGGCCCAAGAGACCCAGTACTTC. Translated, it gives CASSVDRGAQETQYF.

The table lists this clone with a count of one. V and J are TRBV25-1 and TRBJ1-4, with TRBD1 as a possible D gene (5 bases). V was shortened by 3 bases and J by 8 bases, with 19 bases between the two germline ends. There are 16 residues in the CDR3. Germline V CDR1 and CDR2: MGHDK, SYGVNS. This CDR3 is CASSDSGQGLSEKLFF. The CDR3 bases are TGTGCCAGCAGTGACTCGGGCCAGGGTTTATCCGAAAAACTGTTTTTT.

The chain links TRBV28 to TRBJ2-7; D is possibly TRBD2 (5 bases). CDR1 and CDR2 from the germline V gene are MDHEN and SYDVKM. V gave up 1 base and J gave up 6 bases, with 7 bases separating them. This CDR3 comprises 12 residues. CDR3: CASSLLEGEQYF. CDR3 nucleotides: TGTGCCAGCAGTTTATTAGAGGGCGAGCAGTACTTC.

J is TRBJ2-5 and V is TRBV6-5; D might be TRBD2 (7 bases). The CDR3 is made up of 15 amino acids. Germline V gives CDR1 MNHEY, CDR2 SVGAGI. V lost 2 bases and J 0 bases, leaving 10 bases between the germline ends. DNA for the CDR3: TGTGCCAGCAGTTACGGGAGGGGGTACCAAGAGACCCAGTACTTC. It codes for CASSYGRGYQETQYF.

V usage is TRBV4-1 and J usage is TRBJ2-4, with a tentative D call TRBD2 (6 bases). The CDR3 is 16 residues long. Trimming removed 8 bases at V and 7 bases at J, with 24 bases between. CDR1 MGHRA and CDR2 YSYEKL come from the germline V gene. The CDR3 coding sequence is TGCGCCAGCTCGGGGGAAATAGCGATTCGGGGGAACATTCAGTACTTC. Its protein is CASSGEIAIRGNIQYF.

V usage is TRBV7-2 and J usage is TRBJ2-7; 8 bases agree with TRBD1. Germline CDR1 SGHTA, CDR2 FQGNSA. V shed 3 bases and J 2 bases; nucleotides not matched to a gene: 3. CDR3 length: 14 residues. The CDR3 region is CASSFRTGTYEQYF. DNA for the CDR3: TGTGCCAGCAGCTTCAGGACAGGGACCTACGAGCAGTACTTC.

This chain uses TRBV6-1 with TRBJ2-1, with 7 bases matching TRBD1. The germline V gene has CDR1 MNHNS and CDR2 SASEGT. After removal of 7 bases from V and 7 bases from J, the junction contained 10 bases not matched to a gene. The CDR3 extends over 14 amino acids. CDR3 coding DNA: TGTGCCAGCACGAGGGGGCCAACGAGGAATGAGCAGTTCTTC. Translated, it gives CASTRGPTRNEQFF.

The V and J genes are TRBV5-1 and TRBJ2-1, with 13 bases matching TRBD2. CDR1 SGHRS and CDR2 YFSETQ come from the germline V gene. The CDR3 sequence is 17 residues long. J gave up 0 bases and V 4 bases, and 4 bases lay outside the gene matches. The DNA for the CDR3 is TGCGCCAGCAGCGCACGGACTAGCGGGAGCTCCTACAATGAGCAGTTCTTC. Protein: CASSARTSGSSYNEQFF.

The rearrangement uses TRBV7-2 and TRBJ2-1, with D uncertain. The V gene lost 2 bases and the J gene lost 4 bases, with 6 bases spanning the gap. The CDR3 loop spans 13 amino acids. Germline loops: CDR1 SGHTA, CDR2 FQGNSA. As DNA, the CDR3 is TGTGCCAGCAGCTTATCCGGTTACAATGAGCAGTTCTTC. The encoded protein is CASSLSGYNEQFF.

This chain uses TRBV6-1 with TRBJ2-1; D gene ambiguous. The CDR3 contains 14 residues. The V gene lost 7 bases and the J gene lost 0 bases, with 10 bases spanning the gap. Germline CDR1 is MNHNS and CDR2 is SASEGT. The DNA of the CDR3 is TGTGCCAGCACGGTTGCAAGCTCCTACAATGAGCAGTTCTTC. The encoded protein is CASTVASSYNEQFF.

The rearrangement uses TRBV5-1 and TRBJ2-7; D perhaps matches TRBD1 (6 bases). The CDR3 is 17 amino acids. Germline loops: CDR1 SGHRS, CDR2 YFSETQ. Trimming shortened V by 0 bases and J by 4 bases, and 20 bases separated the two germline ends. The CDR3 is CASSLEPARGSSYEQYF. In DNA form, the CDR3 reads TGCGCCAGCAGCTTGGAACCAGCCAGGGGAAGCTCGTACGAGCAGTACTTC.

The rearrangement joins TRBV27 to TRBJ2-1, with D perhaps matching TRBD2 (5 bases). V shed 7 bases and J shed 8 bases, with 15 bases lying between them. This CDR3 region has 13 residues. Germline-derived CDR1 and CDR2 are MNHEY and SMNVEV (reference sequence). The CDR3 region is CASTRRNSDEQFF. The CDR3 region has the DNA TGTGCCAGCACCCGGAGGAATAGCGATGAGCAGTTCTTC.

Remarks on this clone: Germline is not matched at one junction end, which may reflect a read error. V and J are TRBV5-1 and TRBJ2-7, with D possibly matching TRBD1 (5 bases). Germline V gives CDR1 SGHRS, CDR2 YFSETQ. CDR3 size: 15 residues. The CDR3 DNA follows: TGCGCCAGCGGCTTTATTACAGGCCGCCCGGACGAGCAGTACTTC. Protein sequence: CASGFITGRPDEQYF.

This chain connects TRBV27 to TRBJ2-2, with D possibly being TRBD1 (6 bases). The germline CDR1 and CDR2 sequences are MNHEY and SMNVEV (reference sequence). The CDR3 runs 14 residues. Trimming stripped 3 bases from V and 1 base from J, with 6 bases between. CDR3 in amino acids: CASSLGQNTGELFF. In DNA form, the CDR3 reads TGTGCCAGCAGTTTGGGACAGAACACCGGGGAGCTGTTTTTT.

V gene TRBV28 combines with J gene TRBJ1-1, with D possibly TRBD1 on 5 matching bases. Trimming left V 6 bases short and J 2 bases short, with 22 bases between. In germline, CDR1 is MDHEN, CDR2 SYDVKM. The length of the CDR3 is 17 residues. The CDR3 loop reads CASSKTALLYFNTEAFF. The CDR3 DNA reads TGTGCCAGCAGCAAGACAGCCCTCCTATATTTTAACACTGAAGCTTTCTTT.

CDR3 protein: CASIRDRGSYEQYF. The CDR3 DNA is TGTGCCAGCATCCGGGACAGGGGTTCCTACGAGCAGTACTTC. The J gene is TRBJ2-7, the V gene TRBV2; 10 bases map to TRBD1. Germline CDR1 reads SNHLY; CDR2 reads FYNNEI. The CDR3 loop spans 14 amino acids. V gave up 7 bases and J gave up 1 base; unmatched junction bases: 4.

V usage is TRBV11-2 and J usage is TRBJ2-7, with 9 bases that match TRBD2. Germline-derived CDR1 and CDR2 are SGHAT and FQNNGV. With 2 bases clipped from V and 4 bases from J, the junction kept 9 bases outside the gene matches. This CDR3 comprises 16 residues. For the CDR3, the DNA is TGTGCCAGCAGCTTAAAATCTCTAGCGGGGCTTTACGAGCAGTACTTC. This codes for CASSLKSLAGLYEQYF. The full variable domain, completed using reference TRBV11-2 and TRBJ2-7, is EAGVAQSPRYKIIEKRQSVAFWCNPISGHATLYWYQQILGQGPKLLIQFQNNGVVDDSQLPKDRFSAERLKGVDSTLKIQPAKLEDSAVYLCASSLKSLAGLYEQYFGPGTRLTVT.

V gene TRBV28 combines with J gene TRBJ2-5; the match to TRBD1 covers 9 bases. CDR3 size: 14 residues. The V gene end was trimmed by 6 bases and the J gene end by 5 bases; junction bases not matched to a gene: 7. CDR1 and CDR2 from the germline V gene are MDHEN and SYDVKM. CDR3 in amino acids: CASSPDRGWETQYF. In DNA form, the CDR3 reads TGTGCCAGCAGCCCTGACAGGGGGTGGGAGACCCAGTACTTC.

The genes are TRBV20-1 and TRBJ1-2, with D possibly being TRBD1 (5 bases). The V and J ends lost 3 bases and 10 bases respectively, with 12 bases between them. Germline V gene data show CDR1 as DFQATT and CDR2 as SNEGSKA (reference sequence). This CDR3 has 11 residues. The CDR3 nucleotides read TGCAGTGCTAGGATATCGGGGGTCTACACCTTC. Its protein is CSARISGVYTF.

This chain uses TRBV27 with TRBJ2-1, with 10 positions matching TRBD2. CDR1 and CDR2 from the germline V gene are MNHEY and SMNVEV (reference sequence). J lost 10 bases, V lost 0 bases, and 15 bases had no gene match. This CDR3 region has 18 residues. DNA for the CDR3: TGTGCCAGCAGTTTATCGTCGCTAGCGGGAGAAGTAGTTGGGGAGCAGTTCTTC. Protein sequence: CASSLSSLAGEVVGEQFF.

The rearrangement uses TRBV14 and TRBJ2-2; TRBD2 aligns across 15 bases. The CDR3 spans 18 residues. The ends lost 4 bases at V and 5 bases at J; junction bases unmatched: 8. Germline loops: CDR1 SGHDN, CDR2 FVKESK. In nucleotides, the CDR3 is TGTGCCAGCAGCCCTCTGGGACTAGCGGGAGGAAGGACCGGGGAGCTGTTTTTT. Translated: CASSPLGLAGGRTGELFF.

This chain uses TRBV6-1 with TRBJ2-7, with D possibly TRBD1 on 6 matching bases. Trimming pared 4 bases from V and 5 bases from J, leaving 18 bases between. The CDR3 totals 15 residues. Germline-derived CDR1 and CDR2 are MNHNS and SASEGT. The CDR3 spells CASSVLRNRANEQYF. CDR3 DNA: TGTGCCAGCAGTGTCCTAAGGAACAGGGCCAACGAGCAGTACTTC.

J is TRBJ2-4 and V is TRBV11-3; D is undetermined. This CDR3 contains 15 residues. The V gene lost 0 bases and the J gene lost 5 bases, with 11 bases spanning the gap. Germline lookup yields CDR1 SGHNT and CDR2 YENEEA. The CDR3 sequence: CASSLDRGSENIQYF. For the CDR3, the DNA is TGTGCCAGCAGCTTAGATCGAGGATCTGAAAACATTCAGTACTTC.

The J gene is TRBJ2-7, the V gene TRBV5-1; the match to TRBD2 covers 9 bases. Germline assignment: CDR1 SGHRS and CDR2 YFSETQ. The length of the CDR3 is 18 residues. J was trimmed by 3 bases and V by 5 bases; bases with no gene match: 18. CDR3 nucleotides: TGCGCCAGCAGAGCTTGGGGAGGGGGTATTAGCGGGAGCTACGAGCAGTACTTC. This sequence encodes CASRAWGGGISGSYEQYF.

This chain links TRBV7-9 with TRBJ1-4; D unclear. V lost 2 bases to trimming and J lost 0 bases, with 4 bases between them. The CDR3 totals 14 residues. Germline loops: CDR1 SEHNR, CDR2 FQNEAQ (reference sequence). The CDR3 region is CASSLQATNEKLFF. CDR3 DNA sequence: TGTGCCAGCAGCTTACAGGCAACTAATGAAAAACTGTTTTTT.

V and J are TRBV7-3 and TRBJ2-7; 8 positions agree with TRBD2. Germline V gene lookup returns CDR1 SGHTA and CDR2 FQGTGA. V shed 4 bases, J shed 3 bases, and the junction held 8 bases outside the gene matches. The CDR3 sequence is 15 residues long. The CDR3 DNA follows: TGTGCCAGCAGCTCCCGAGCGGGAGCCGGCTACGAGCAGTACTTC. This gives the protein CASSSRAGAGYEQYF.

The chain is built from TRBV7-9 and TRBJ2-3, with TRBD1 as a possible D gene (5 bases). The V gene's germline CDR1 is SEHNR and CDR2 FQNEAQ (reference sequence). The CDR3 length is 12 residues. Trimming stripped 1 base from V and 11 bases from J, with 10 bases between. This CDR3 is CASSLGTRGQYF. CDR3 DNA sequence: TGTGCCAGCAGCTTAGGGACACGCGGGCAGTATTTT.